A selection of T cell receptor beta chains follows, all from one sample in a study of identical twins. Each CDR3 protein gets one entry after TCRdb re-called the 5' RACE reads with MiXCR. The sample yields just under 550,000 distinct CDR3 sequences, 15% seen once. This sample was shared with a second study, whose subject was yellow fever vaccine responses in identical twins.

Sequencing was performed on CD4+ T cells sorted from blood. These receptors were obtained from a woman aged 18-29 years in good health. Both conserved end residues are part of each CDR3.

j_gene	len	v_gene	CDR3aa
TRBJ2-1	16	TRBV5-1	CASSLEGLAFYNEQFF
TRBJ2-1	15	TRBV3-1	CASSPGTSGNNEQFF
TRBJ2-1	11	TRBV4-1	CASSQEVEQFF
TRBJ2-1	16	TRBV24-1	CATSDPFLGQQNEQFF
TRBJ2-3	16	TRBV28	CASSPDLAGRGDTQYF
TRBJ1-2	15	TRBV7-9	CASSSRTQTNYGYTF
TRBJ2-2	17	TRBV18	CASSPPVASANTGELFF
TRBJ2-7	14	TRBV5-1	CASRRQGGDYEQYF
TRBJ2-2	14	TRBV20-1	CSARLAGVHGELFF
TRBJ2-7	12	TRBV29-1	CSVGGRSYEQYF
TRBJ1-6	15	TRBV18	CASSPQRDNNSPLHF
TRBJ1-2	13	TRBV6-6	CASSYDGNYGYTF
TRBJ2-7	15	TRBV12-5	CASGPPGRLAYEQYF
TRBJ1-2	16	TRBV12-3/TRBV12-4	CASSPDRTPTNYGYTF
TRBJ2-1	12	TRBV6-5	CASHVPLNEQFF
TRBJ2-5	13	TRBV6-1	CASRVAAQETQYF
TRBJ2-4	14	TRBV27	CASSPDSYKNIQYF
TRBJ2-5	16	TRBV24-1	CATSDLTSGTGETQYF
TRBJ1-4	15	TRBV5-5	CASSFGFSGNEKLFF
TRBJ2-1	13	TRBV25-1	CASSESGTPHRDF
TRBJ1-6	14	TRBV5-1	CASKATGGFSPLHF
TRBJ2-1	16	TRBV7-6	CASSPGTGGSYNEQFF
TRBJ2-1	15	TRBV5-5	CASSTGTTGPNEQFF
TRBJ2-5	15	TRBV5-4	CASRQGQGGQETQYF
TRBJ2-3	16	TRBV7-8	CASSLGGSGISDTQYF
TRBJ1-2	13	TRBV11-2	CASSVNDREGYTF
TRBJ2-1	15	TRBV4-3	CASSQEDTGWDEQFF
TRBJ2-1	15	TRBV25-1	CASSNPGGPHNEQSF
TRBJ2-5	14	TRBV6-1	CASSPGTSQETQYF
TRBJ2-5	16	TRBV20-1	CSARGGTSGLQETQYF
TRBJ1-6	12	TRBV28	CASTASNSPLHF
TRBJ2-1	14	TRBV20-1	CSARASSGGPPQFF
TRBJ2-1	14	TRBV10-3	CAISRPGDRNEQFF
TRBJ1-2	14	TRBV5-1	CASSPGQEIYGYTF
TRBJ2-5	13	TRBV10-2	CASVSGAGETQYF
TRBJ1-1	14	TRBV6-1	CASDRTGLNTEAFF
TRBJ2-1	14	TRBV6-5	CASSYHRDNNEQFF
TRBJ1-1	16	TRBV5-1	CASSAYSVGMNTEAFF
TRBJ2-3	14	TRBV6-1	CASSRQGSTDTQYF
TRBJ1-5	13	TRBV27	CASSPAANQPQHF
TRBJ2-1	15	TRBV5-1	CASSPTGREYNEQFF
TRBJ2-5	15	TRBV20-1	CSAKDRAGWQETQYF
TRBJ2-7	11	TRBV7-9	CASSKGYEQYF
TRBJ2-1	15	TRBV5-1	CASSSAQVTYNEQFF
TRBJ2-7	13	TRBV5-1	CASSLAGRGEQYF
TRBJ1-2	14	TRBV7-8	CASSLERTHYGYTF
TRBJ1-2	14	TRBV21-1	CASIPGRRARGYTF